The rows below give T cell receptor beta chains drawn from one sample of a study of blood T cell repertoires in COVID-19. Clones were sequenced by immunoSEQ multiplex PCR, and TCRdb holds only the in-frame ones, with some missing. The sample consists of 95,000 to 150,000 clones, roughly four fifths of them appearing once. Sample: peripheral blood. These receptors were collected from a woman in her 70s with acute or convalescent COVID-19. The CDR3 runs from the conserved cysteine through the conserved F or W. A D gene is named only where the DNA matches it firmly. Not every row has a clone size; where given, it reads once, few, many or a size class.

d_gene: .; abundance: .; v_gene: TRBV5-4; j_gene: TRBJ2-2; CDR3aa: CASSTPLNTGELFF; CDR3nt: TGTGCCAGCAGCACTCCCTTGAACACCGGGGAGCTGTTTTTT
d_gene: TRBD1; abundance: .; v_gene: TRBV18; j_gene: TRBJ1-2; CDR3aa: CASSPPGQPEGYTF; CDR3nt: TGTGCCAGCTCACCACCGGGACAGCCTGAGGGCTACACCTTC
d_gene: TRBD1; abundance: .; v_gene: TRBV14; j_gene: TRBJ1-5; CDR3aa: CASSPWLDGGRGLKINQPQHF; CDR3nt: TGTGCCAGCAGCCCCTGGTTGGACGGGGGCAGGGGGCTTAAGATCAATCAGCCCCAGCATTTT
d_gene: TRBD1; abundance: .; v_gene: TRBV4-1; j_gene: TRBJ1-4; CDR3aa: CASSQEGTGGLNEKLFF; CDR3nt: TGCGCCAGCAGCCAAGAGGGGACAGGGGGTTTAAATGAAAAACTGTTTTTT
d_gene: .; abundance: .; v_gene: TRBV5-1; j_gene: TRBJ2-2; CDR3aa: CASRLQGRNTGELFF; CDR3nt: TGCGCCAGCAGACTCCAGGGGAGGAACACCGGGGAGCTGTTTTTT
d_gene: .; abundance: .; v_gene: TRBV6-1; j_gene: TRBJ1-1; CDR3aa: CASSENRVRAEAFF; CDR3nt: TGTGCCAGCAGTGAAAACAGGGTAAGGGCTGAAGCTTTCTTT
d_gene: .; abundance: .; v_gene: TRBV27; j_gene: TRBJ2-3; CDR3aa: CASSRTFYPGVSTDTQYF; CDR3nt: TGTGCCAGCAGCCGTACATTCTATCCAGGGGTCAGCACAGATACGCAGTATTTT
d_gene: .; abundance: .; v_gene: TRBV5-1; j_gene: TRBJ1-1; CDR3aa: CASGPGSNTEAFF; CDR3nt: TGCGCCAGCGGGCCAGGGTCGAACACTGAAGCTTTCTTT
d_gene: .; abundance: .; v_gene: TRBV13; j_gene: TRBJ1-2; CDR3aa: CASSLEKGYGYTF; CDR3nt: TGTGCCAGCAGCTTAGAAAAGGGGTATGGCTACACCTTC
d_gene: .; abundance: .; v_gene: TRBV10-3; j_gene: TRBJ2-3; CDR3aa: CAISESTATDTQYF; CDR3nt: TGTGCCATCAGTGAGTCGACAGCGACGGATACGCAGTATTTT
d_gene: TRBD1; abundance: .; v_gene: TRBV7-2; j_gene: TRBJ2-1; CDR3aa: CASSFGQGEYNEQFF; CDR3nt: TGTGCCAGCAGCTTTGGACAGGGGGAATACAATGAGCAGTTCTTC
d_gene: .; abundance: once; v_gene: TRBV6-2/TRBV6-3; j_gene: TRBJ2-1; CDR3aa: CASSYFASNEQFF; CDR3nt: TGTGCCAGCAGTTACTTTGCTAGCAATGAGCAGTTCTTC
d_gene: TRBD2; abundance: .; v_gene: TRBV7-2; j_gene: TRBJ2-5; CDR3aa: CASSAPSGGQETQYF; CDR3nt: TGTGCCAGCAGCGCGCCTAGCGGGGGGCAGGAGACCCAGTACTTC
d_gene: .; abundance: .; v_gene: TRBV19; j_gene: TRBJ1-4; CDR3aa: CASRGGGSTNEKLFF; CDR3nt: TGTGCCAGCCGAGGGGGGGGATCCACTAATGAAAAACTGTTTTTT
d_gene: .; abundance: .; v_gene: TRBV4-2; j_gene: TRBJ1-5; CDR3aa: CASSQAGNQPQHF; CDR3nt: TGTGCCAGCAGCCAAGCAGGGAATCAGCCCCAGCATTTT
d_gene: .; abundance: .; v_gene: TRBV24-1; j_gene: TRBJ2-1; CDR3aa: CATSDSLGGSSYNEQFF; CDR3nt: TGTGCCACCAGTGACTCCCTCGGGGGAAGCTCCTACAATGAGCAGTTCTTC
d_gene: .; abundance: once; v_gene: TRBV11-3; j_gene: TRBJ2-5; CDR3aa: CASSLTDITPQETQYF; CDR3nt: TGTGCCAGCAGCTTAACGGACATAACCCCTCAAGAGACCCAGTACTTC
d_gene: .; abundance: .; v_gene: TRBV18; j_gene: TRBJ2-5; CDR3aa: CASSPPVQQETQYF; CDR3nt: TGTGCCAGCTCACCACCGGTGCAGCAAGAGACCCAGTACTTC
d_gene: .; abundance: .; v_gene: TRBV6-1; j_gene: TRBJ1-2; CDR3aa: CASSEALTGPYGYTF; CDR3nt: TGTGCCAGCAGTGAAGCGCTAACAGGGCCTTATGGCTACACCTTC
d_gene: .; abundance: few; v_gene: TRBV7-2; j_gene: TRBJ1-1; CDR3aa: CASSFNKNTEAFF; CDR3nt: TGTGCCAGCAGCTTTAACAAGAACACTGAAGCTTTCTTT
d_gene: .; abundance: once; v_gene: TRBV7-9; j_gene: TRBJ1-2; CDR3aa: CASSLGAGASYGYTF; CDR3nt: TGTGCCAGCAGCTTAGGGGCAGGGGCCTCATATGGCTACACCTTC
d_gene: .; abundance: .; v_gene: TRBV6-5; j_gene: TRBJ1-2; CDR3aa: CASSYSTGGYDGYTF; CDR3nt: TGTGCCAGCAGTTACTCGACGGGGGGCTACGATGGCTACACCTTC
d_gene: .; abundance: .; v_gene: TRBV6-6; j_gene: TRBJ1-6; CDR3aa: CASSYGAAYNSPLHF; CDR3nt: TGTGCCAGCAGTTATGGGGCGGCCTATAATTCACCCCTCCACTTT
d_gene: TRBD1; abundance: .; v_gene: TRBV27; j_gene: TRBJ1-2; CDR3aa: CASSRQGAYGYTF; CDR3nt: TGTGCCAGCAGTCGACAGGGGGCGTATGGCTACACCTTC
d_gene: .; abundance: .; v_gene: TRBV11-2; j_gene: TRBJ2-1; CDR3aa: CASSTGQYYNEQFF; CDR3nt: TGTGCCAGCAGTACAGGACAGTACTACAATGAGCAGTTCTTC
d_gene: .; abundance: .; v_gene: TRBV7-2; j_gene: TRBJ1-5; CDR3aa: CASSLNPQGLGQPQHF; CDR3nt: TGTGCCAGCAGCCTCAACCCTCAGGGGCTCGGGCAGCCCCAGCATTTT
d_gene: TRBD2; abundance: .; v_gene: TRBV9; j_gene: TRBJ2-2; CDR3aa: CASSRGGAGELFF; CDR3nt: TGTGCCAGCAGCAGGGGAGGGGCCGGGGAGCTGTTTTTT
d_gene: .; abundance: .; v_gene: TRBV9; j_gene: TRBJ1-3; CDR3aa: CASSGTASGNTIYF; CDR3nt: TGTGCCAGCAGCGGGACAGCCTCTGGAAACACCATATATTTT
d_gene: .; abundance: .; v_gene: TRBV2; j_gene: TRBJ1-1; CDR3aa: CAGGATENTEAFF; CDR3nt: TGTGCCGGAGGGGCGACTGAGAACACTGAAGCTTTCTTT
d_gene: .; abundance: .; v_gene: TRBV6-2/TRBV6-3; j_gene: TRBJ1-1; CDR3aa: CASSGSRGTEAFF; CDR3nt: TGTGCCAGCAGTGGGAGTCGAGGCACTGAAGCTTTCTTT
d_gene: .; abundance: .; v_gene: TRBV28; j_gene: TRBJ1-2; CDR3aa: CASSLLDSGYGYTF; CDR3nt: TGTGCCAGCAGCCTTCTGGACAGTGGCTATGGCTACACCTTC
d_gene: TRBD1; abundance: once; v_gene: TRBV3-1/TRBV3-2; j_gene: TRBJ1-1; CDR3aa: CASSQAGRGTEAFF; CDR3nt: TGTGCCAGCAGCCAAGCGGGCAGGGGGACTGAAGCTTTCTTT
d_gene: TRBD1; abundance: .; v_gene: TRBV19; j_gene: TRBJ1-6; CDR3aa: CASRPGQGVKSPLHF; CDR3nt: TGTGCCAGTAGACCGGGACAGGGGGTGAAATCACCCCTCCACTTT
d_gene: .; abundance: .; v_gene: TRBV19; j_gene: TRBJ1-3; CDR3aa: CASSSNSRGNSGNTIYF; CDR3nt: TGTGCCAGTAGTTCTAATTCCCGGGGTAACTCTGGAAACACCATATATTTT
d_gene: TRBD1; abundance: .; v_gene: TRBV4-2; j_gene: TRBJ1-1; CDR3aa: CASSPNRDRGDAFF; CDR3nt: TGTGCCAGCAGCCCTAACCGGGACAGGGGAGATGCTTTCTTT
d_gene: .; abundance: .; v_gene: TRBV18; j_gene: TRBJ2-7; CDR3aa: CASSPPSSYEQYF; CDR3nt: TGTGCCAGCTCACCACCCTCCTCCTACGAGCAGTACTTC
d_gene: .; abundance: few; v_gene: TRBV3-1/TRBV3-2; j_gene: TRBJ2-7; CDR3aa: CASSRNYEQYF; CDR3nt: TGTGCCAGCAGCCGTAACTACGAGCAGTACTTC
d_gene: .; abundance: .; v_gene: TRBV4-3; j_gene: TRBJ1-4; CDR3aa: CASSPTVFNEKLFF; CDR3nt: TGCGCCAGCAGCCCGACAGTGTTTAATGAAAAACTGTTTTTT
d_gene: .; abundance: .; v_gene: TRBV11-2; j_gene: TRBJ2-5; CDR3aa: CASSLLLDSQTQYF; CDR3nt: TGTGCCAGCAGCTTACTCCTGGATAGCCAGACCCAGTACTTC